The rows below give T cell receptor beta chains drawn from one sample of a study of T cells in Graves' hyperthyroidism and ophthalmopathy. TCRdb used MiXCR to reprocess the multiplex PCR reads, holding one entry per CDR3 protein. The table includes around 620,000 distinct CDR3 sequences, about 43% detected once. Source material: peripheral blood or thyroid tissue (not recorded which). These receptors were obtained from an adult woman with Graves' disease, either hyperthyroidism or ophthalmopathy (not recorded which). Both conserved end residues are part of each CDR3. A D gene is named only where the DNA matches it firmly. Not every row has a clone size; where given, it reads once, few, many or a size class.

TRBJ2-5,TRBD1,-,TRBV20-1,CSATGDRGRETQYF,TGCAGTGCTACTGGAGACAGGGGGAGAGAGACCCAGTACTTC
TRBJ1-5,-,-,TRBV7-2,CANSLWGGDTQHF,TGTGCCAACAGCTTATGGGGAGGGGACACCCAGCATTTT
TRBJ2-1,-,few,TRBV5-1,CASSLDWRGEQFF,TGCGCCAGCAGCTTGGACTGGCGCGGAGAGCAGTTCTTC
TRBJ1-6,-,-,TRBV6-6,CASSYGGGSPLHF,TGTGCCAGCAGTTACGGTGGTGGGTCACCCCTCCACTTT
TRBJ1-1,TRBD1,-,TRBV20-1,CSAQTGGWAEAFF,TGCAGTGCTCAGACAGGGGGCTGGGCTGAAGCTTTCTTT
TRBJ1-2,-,-,TRBV7-2,CASSPGTVNYGYTF,TGTGCCAGCAGCCCAGGGACCGTTAACTATGGCTACACCTTC
TRBJ2-2,-,many,TRBV5-1,CASSLAVNTGELFF,TGCGCCAGCAGCTTGGCCGTTAACACCGGGGAGCTGTTTTTT
TRBJ1-1,-,many,TRBV12-3/TRBV12-4,CASSPPSTVITEAFF,TGTGCCAGCAGTCCACCCTCGACAGTAATCACTGAAGCTTTCTTT
TRBJ2-7,TRBD1,-,TRBV20-1,CSARPGTVTYEQYF,TGCAGTGCCCGTCCCGGGACAGTGACCTACGAGCAGTACTTC
TRBJ2-1,-,many,TRBV15,CATSRHDTSSYNEQFF,TGTGCCACCAGCAGGCACGACACGAGCTCCTACAATGAGCAGTTCTTC
TRBJ2-2,TRBD2,-,TRBV7-2,CASSPGTSFF,TGTGCCAGCAGCCCCGGGACTAGTTTTTTT
TRBJ2-5,TRBD2,once,TRBV7-2,CASSQPGTSGVETQYF,TGTGCCAGCAGCCAACCTGGGACTAGCGGGGTGGAGACCCAGTACTTC
TRBJ2-5,-,few,TRBV29-1,CSVAQKEETQYF,TGCAGCGTTGCACAGAAAGAAGAGACCCAGTACTTC
TRBJ1-6,-,-,TRBV7-2,CASSLGFSGNSPLHF,TGTGCCAGCAGCTTAGGGTTTAGCGGGAATTCACCCCTCCACTTT
TRBJ1-1,TRBD1,few,TRBV10-3,CAISSGGNTEAFF,TGTGCCATCAGTTCAGGGGGGAACACTGAAGCTTTCTTT
TRBJ1-1,-,-,TRBV18,CASSPTVTMNTEAFF,TGTGCCAGCTCACCGACAGTCACGATGAACACTGAAGCTTTCTTT
TRBJ2-6,-,few,TRBV25-1,CASRSTSHSGANVLTF,TGTGCCAGCAGGTCAACGTCTCACTCTGGGGCCAACGTCCTGACTTTC
TRBJ1-1,-,-,TRBV9,CASSPGGGESTEAFF,TGTGCCAGCAGCCCGGGCGGGGGGGAGAGCACTGAAGCTTTCTTT
TRBJ2-6,TRBD2,-,TRBV7-9,CASSPWGGISGANVLTF,TGTGCCAGCAGCCCTTGGGGGGGAATCTCTGGGGCCAACGTCCTGACTTTC
TRBJ2-2,-,-,TRBV7-2,CASSLAGHRWELFF,TGTGCCAGCAGCTTAGCGGGACATCGTTGGGAGCTGTTTTTT
TRBJ2-1,-,-,TRBV7-9,CASSLGAYEQFF,TGTGCCAGCAGCTTAGGGGCCTACGAGCAGTTCTTC
TRBJ1-6,-,-,TRBV2,CASGKTGTRVNSPLHF,TGTGCCAGCGGAAAGACCGGGACCAGGGTTAATTCACCCCTCCACTTT
TRBJ2-2,TRBD1,many,TRBV7-9,CASSPGQGAGELFF,TGTGCCAGCAGCCCCGGGCAGGGGGCCGGGGAGCTGTTTTTT
TRBJ2-7,-,once,TRBV20-1,CSARKTDTYEQYF,TGCAGTGCTCGAAAGACTGATACCTACGAGCAGTACTTC
TRBJ2-7,-,many,TRBV6-6,CASSPGDRDEQYF,TGTGCCAGTTCCCCAGGCGACAGAGACGAGCAGTACTTC
TRBJ2-2,-,few,TRBV30,CAWGGNTGELFF,TGTGCCTGGGGGGGGAACACCGGGGAGCTGTTTTTT
TRBJ2-5,-,many,TRBV28,CASSRFPDRRSKETQYF,TGTGCCAGCAGTCGATTCCCAGACCGGCGGTCCAAAGAGACCCAGTACTTC
TRBJ1-1,TRBD1,-,TRBV2,CASSYGTGSTEAFF,TGTGCCAGCAGTTACGGGACAGGGAGCACTGAAGCTTTCTTT
TRBJ2-5,-,-,TRBV20-1,CSASILAGETQYF,TGCAGTGCTAGCATCCTAGCTGGGGAGACCCAGTACTTC
TRBJ1-5,-,-,TRBV7-3,CASSPGGGRGNQPQHF,TGTGCCAGCAGCCCCGGGGGGGGCAGGGGCAATCAGCCCCAGCATTTT
TRBJ2-7,-,-,TRBV30,CAWSVIVGAYEQYF,TGTGCCTGGAGTGTAATCGTTGGGGCCTACGAGCAGTACTTC
TRBJ1-2,TRBD1,-,TRBV20-1,CSAKDRDRGDYTF,TGCAGTGCTAAGGACCGGGACAGGGGAGACTACACCTTC
TRBJ2-2,TRBD1,-,TRBV28,CASSLTRGRRNTGELFF,TGTGCCAGCAGTTTGACCAGGGGGCGGAGGAACACCGGGGAGCTGTTTTTT
TRBJ2-5,TRBD2,-,TRBV13,CASSLSTSGDQETQYF,TGTGCCAGCAGTTTATCGACTAGCGGGGACCAAGAGACCCAGTACTTC
TRBJ1-4,-,-,TRBV7-3,CASSLMPSGRAGEKLFF,TGTGCCAGCAGCTTAATGCCCAGCGGGAGGGCCGGCGAAAAACTGTTTTTT
TRBJ2-7,-,few,TRBV28,CASSKTPNRNRQYF,TGTGCCAGCAGTAAAACCCCAAACCGGAATAGGCAGTACTTC
TRBJ2-6,-,-,TRBV5-1,CASSLGASRTEAF,TGCGCCAGCAGCTTGGGGGCATCCCGGACTGAAGCTTTC
TRBJ2-7,-,many,TRBV6-6,CASSYPGQAFYEQYF,TGTGCCAGCAGTTACCCGGGTCAGGCCTTCTACGAGCAGTACTTC
TRBJ2-7,-,many,TRBV7-2,CASKISFSSYEQYF,TGTGCCAGCAAAATTAGCTTTAGTTCCTACGAGCAGTACTTC
TRBJ2-3,TRBD2,-,TRBV20-1,CSATSGRADTQYF,TGCAGTGCGACTAGCGGGAGGGCAGATACGCAGTATTTT
TRBJ1-6,-,-,TRBV4-1,CASSQLWRGSVRARSPLHF,TGCGCCAGCAGCCAACTATGGAGAGGGTCAGTCAGGGCGAGATCACCCCTCCACTTT
TRBJ1-2,TRBD1,-,TRBV5-1,CASSNGQGRDYGYTF,TGCGCCAGCAGCAACGGACAGGGGAGAGACTATGGCTACACCTTC
TRBJ1-5,TRBD1,many,TRBV7-8,CASSWGTGGGGNQPQHF,TGTGCCAGCAGCTGGGGGACAGGGGGCGGTGGTAATCAGCCCCAGCATTTT
TRBJ1-4,TRBD1,-,TRBV7-8,CASSPTGGSNEKLFF,TGTGCCAGCAGCCCAACAGGGGGAAGTAATGAAAAACTGTTTTTT
TRBJ1-3,-,many,TRBV6-6,CASSTSSGNTIYF,TGTGCCAGCAGTACCAGCTCTGGAAACACCATATATTTT
TRBJ2-7,-,-,TRBV3-1,CASSQGDGLLYEQYF,TGTGCCAGCAGCCAGGGGGACGGCCTCCTCTACGAGCAGTACTTC
TRBJ2-5,TRBD2,few,TRBV5-4,CASSFPRLAGETQYF,TGTGCCAGCAGCTTCCCCAGACTAGCAGGAGAGACCCAGTACTTC